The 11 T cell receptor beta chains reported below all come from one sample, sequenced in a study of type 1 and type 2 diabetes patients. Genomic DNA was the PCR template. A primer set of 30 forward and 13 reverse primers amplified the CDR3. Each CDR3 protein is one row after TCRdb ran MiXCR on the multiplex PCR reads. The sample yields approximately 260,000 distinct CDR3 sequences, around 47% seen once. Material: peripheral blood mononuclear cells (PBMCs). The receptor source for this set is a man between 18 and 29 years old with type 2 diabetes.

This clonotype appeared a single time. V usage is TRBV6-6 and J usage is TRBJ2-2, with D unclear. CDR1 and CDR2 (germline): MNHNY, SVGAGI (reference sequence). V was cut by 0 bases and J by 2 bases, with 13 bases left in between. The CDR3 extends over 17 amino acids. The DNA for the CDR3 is TGTGCCAGCAGTTACTCGTCAGTCCGGCGCAACACCGGGGAGCTGTTTTTT. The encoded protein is CASSYSSVRRNTGELFF.

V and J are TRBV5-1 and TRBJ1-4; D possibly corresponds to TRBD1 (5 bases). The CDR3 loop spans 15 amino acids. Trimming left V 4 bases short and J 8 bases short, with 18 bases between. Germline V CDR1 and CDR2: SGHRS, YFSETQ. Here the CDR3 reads CASSGPGRMGEKLFF. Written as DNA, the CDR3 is TGCGCCAGCAGCGGACCGGGACGGATGGGGGAAAAACTGTTTTTT.

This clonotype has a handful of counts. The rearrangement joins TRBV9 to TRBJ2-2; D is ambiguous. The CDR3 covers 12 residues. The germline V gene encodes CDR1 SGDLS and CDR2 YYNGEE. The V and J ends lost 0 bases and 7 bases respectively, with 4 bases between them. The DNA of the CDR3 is TGTGCCAGCAGCGTAGGAGTCGGGGAGCTGTTTTTT. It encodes CASSVGVGELFF.

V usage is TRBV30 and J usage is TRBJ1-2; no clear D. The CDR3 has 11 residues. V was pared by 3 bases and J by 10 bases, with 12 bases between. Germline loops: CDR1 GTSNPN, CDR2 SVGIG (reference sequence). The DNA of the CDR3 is TGTGCCTGGAGCCCAGCTTCTCACTACACCTTC. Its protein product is CAWSPASHYTF. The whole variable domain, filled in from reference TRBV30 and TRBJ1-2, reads SQTIHQWPATLVQPVGSPLSLECTVEGTSNPNLYWYRQAAGRGLQLLFYSVGIGQISSEVPQNLSASRPQDRQFILSSKKLLLSDSGFYLCAWSPASHYTFGSGTRLTVV.

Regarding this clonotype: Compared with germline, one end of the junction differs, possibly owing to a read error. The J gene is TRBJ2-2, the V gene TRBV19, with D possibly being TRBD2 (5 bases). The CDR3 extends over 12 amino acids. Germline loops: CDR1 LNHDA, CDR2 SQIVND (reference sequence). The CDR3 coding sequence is TGTGCCAGTAGTAAGATGGCCGGGGAGCTGTCTTTT. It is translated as CASSKMAGELSF.

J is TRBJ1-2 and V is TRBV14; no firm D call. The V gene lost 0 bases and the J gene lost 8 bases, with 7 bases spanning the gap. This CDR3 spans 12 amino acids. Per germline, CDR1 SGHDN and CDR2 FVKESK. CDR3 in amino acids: CASSQDRRGYTF. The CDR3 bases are TGTGCCAGCAGCCAAGATAGACGGGGCTACACCTTC.

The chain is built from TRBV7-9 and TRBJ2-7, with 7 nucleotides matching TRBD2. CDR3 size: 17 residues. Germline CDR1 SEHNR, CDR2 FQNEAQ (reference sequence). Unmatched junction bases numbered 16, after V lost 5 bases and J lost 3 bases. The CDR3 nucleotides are TGTGCCAGCAGCCATAAGGCTATGGCTAGCGGAGACTACGAGCAGTACTTC. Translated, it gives CASSHKAMASGDYEQYF.

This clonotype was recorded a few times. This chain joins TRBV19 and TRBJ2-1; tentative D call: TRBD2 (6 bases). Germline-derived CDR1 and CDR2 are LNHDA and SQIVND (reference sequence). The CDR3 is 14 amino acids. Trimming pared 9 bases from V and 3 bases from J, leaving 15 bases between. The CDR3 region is CASELWRGYNEQFF. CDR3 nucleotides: TGTGCCAGCGAGTTATGGCGGGGCTACAATGAGCAGTTCTTC.

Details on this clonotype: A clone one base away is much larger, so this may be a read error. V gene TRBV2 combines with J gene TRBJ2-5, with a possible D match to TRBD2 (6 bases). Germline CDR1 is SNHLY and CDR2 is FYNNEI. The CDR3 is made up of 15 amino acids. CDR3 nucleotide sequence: TGTGCCAGCGGTGAATCAGCTAAGGAGGGAGAGACCCAGTACTTC. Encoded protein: CASGESAKEGETQYF. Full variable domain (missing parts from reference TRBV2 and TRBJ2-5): EPEVTQTPSHQVTQMGQEVILRCVPISNHLYFYWYRQILGQKVEFLVSFYNNEISEKSEIFDDQFSVERPDGSNFTLKIRSTKLEDSAMYFCASGESAKEGETQYFGPGTRLLVL.

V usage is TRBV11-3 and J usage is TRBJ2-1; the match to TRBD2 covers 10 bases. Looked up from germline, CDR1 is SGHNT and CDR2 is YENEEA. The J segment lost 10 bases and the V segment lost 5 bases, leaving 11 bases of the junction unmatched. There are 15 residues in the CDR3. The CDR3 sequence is CASSPGGSGRKEQFF. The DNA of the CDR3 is TGTGCCAGCAGCCCCGGGGGTAGCGGGAGGAAAGAGCAGTTCTTC.

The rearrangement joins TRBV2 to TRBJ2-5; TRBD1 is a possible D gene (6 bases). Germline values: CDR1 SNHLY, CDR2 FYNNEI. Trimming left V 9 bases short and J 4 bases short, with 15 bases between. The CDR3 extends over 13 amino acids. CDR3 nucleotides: TGTGCCAGGGAGTTACAGGGTGCAGAGACCCAGTACTTC. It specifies CARELQGAETQYF.